The 19 T cell receptor beta chains listed next were all sequenced from one sample in a study of blood T cell repertoires in COVID-19. Generated by immunoSEQ multiplex PCR, the TCRdb table keeps only in-frame clones and is missing some. The table includes about 40,000 clones, approximately 90% detected once. Sequencing input: peripheral blood. All receptors derive from a woman in her thirties in a cohort sampled during active COVID-19.

The chain's CDR3 is CASSLSMNTEAFF. The DNA for the CDR3 is TGCGCCAGCAGCTTATCAATGAACACTGAAGCTTTCTTT. This chain uses TRBV5-1 with TRBJ1-1; D unclear. Germline V gives CDR1 SGHRS, CDR2 YFSETQ. V was cut by 2 bases and J by 0 bases, with 5 bases left in between. CDR3 length: 13 amino acids.

The V gene is TRBV19, the J gene TRBJ2-1; 9 bases align to TRBD2. Germline values: CDR1 LNHDA, CDR2 SQIVND (reference sequence). With V trimmed by 11 bases and J by 4 bases, 9 bases remained unmatched. The CDR3 loop spans 14 amino acids. CDR3 region: CASRAGGRYNEQFF. The CDR3 DNA sequence: TGTGCCTCCAGAGCGGGAGGAAGGTACAATGAGCAGTTCTTC.

V and J are TRBV27 and TRBJ2-7; 8 bases agree with TRBD2. This CDR3 has 16 amino acids. Germline V gene sequence: CDR1 MNHEY, CDR2 SMNVEV (reference sequence). Trimming took 4 bases from V and 2 from J; bases not matched to a gene: 10. The chain's CDR3 is CASSSAGGHHTYEQYF. For the CDR3, the DNA is TGTGCCAGCAGTTCCGCGGGGGGACACCATACCTACGAGCAGTACTTC.

This clone showed up just once. The CDR3 loop is CASSSPGQGETNYGYTF. In DNA, the CDR3 is TGTGCCAGCAGTTCCCCAGGACAGGGGGAAACTAACTATGGCTACACCTTC. This chain links TRBV4-2 with TRBJ1-2, with 10 bases fitting TRBD1. Germline assignment: CDR1 LGHNA and CDR2 YNFKEQ. CDR3 length equals 17 residues. The V and J ends lost 6 bases and 0 bases, in that order; junction bases with no gene match: 10.

The chain employs TRBV28 and TRBJ1-1, with D tentatively TRBD1 (6 bases). This CDR3 has 15 residues. CDR1 is MDHEN and CDR2 is SYDVKM in the germline V gene. The germline V and J ends were trimmed by 5 bases and 5 bases, with 18 bases remaining between them. In DNA form, the CDR3 reads TGTGCCAGCAGTCCCAGGACAGCCCGTGGGACTGAAGCTTTCTTT. It codes for CASSPRTARGTEAFF.

This chain links TRBV4-3 with TRBJ1-2; D is ambiguous. V lost 0 bases and J 1 base, leaving 9 bases between the germline ends. The CDR3 has 15 amino acids. Germline values: CDR1 LGHNA, CDR2 YSLEER. The CDR3 sequence: CASSQDRGLNYGYTF. CDR3 DNA: TGCGCCAGCAGCCAAGATCGCGGCCTTAACTATGGCTACACCTTC.

The chain has TRBV5-6 and TRBJ1-4; TRBD1 matches 7 bases. Germline-derived CDR1 and CDR2 are SGHDT and YYEEEE. The CDR3 loop spans 15 amino acids. Unmatched junction bases numbered 10, after V lost 3 bases and J lost 8 bases. CDR3 protein: CASSYQTGLAEKLFF. The CDR3 bases are TGTGCCAGCAGCTACCAGACAGGGCTGGCGGAAAAACTGTTTTTT.

This clone has only a few counts. The rearrangement uses TRBV5-4 and TRBJ2-3; 7 bases agree with TRBD2. V gave up 0 bases and J gave up 1 base; unmatched junction bases: 5. The length of the CDR3 is 16 residues. Germline CDR1 is SGHNT and CDR2 is YYREEE (reference sequence). This CDR3 is CASSLEGRAGTDTQYF. DNA of the CDR3: TGTGCCAGCAGCTTGGAAGGGAGGGCTGGCACAGATACGCAGTATTTT.

The gene calls are TRBV19 and TRBJ2-1, with unresolved D. Trimming left V 5 bases short and J 6 bases short, with 17 bases between. Germline CDR1 is LNHDA and CDR2 is SQIVND (reference sequence). This CDR3 region has 15 residues. The CDR3 region is CASSVPHFNPNEQFF. CDR3 DNA: TGTGCCAGTAGTGTCCCCCATTTCAATCCCAATGAGCAGTTCTTC.

J is TRBJ2-4 and V is TRBV5-1, with TRBD1 matching over 8 bases. J was trimmed by 6 bases and V by 5 bases; bases with no gene match: 7. CDR3 length: 14 amino acids. CDR1 SGHRS and CDR2 YFSETQ come from the germline V gene. The CDR3 DNA reads as TGCGCCAGCAGTTTAACACAGGGGGGAAACATTCAGTACTTC. Translation: CASSLTQGGNIQYF.

The V call is TRBV12-3 or TRBV12-4, the J call TRBJ1-2; 7 nucleotides line up with TRBD1. Trimming at V came to 5 bases and at J to 8 bases, leaving 8 bases not matched to a gene. The CDR3 covers 13 residues. The CDR3 DNA reads as TGTGCCAGCAGTACTAGGGGGCCCGGCGGCTACACCTTC. Its protein product is CASSTRGPGGYTF.

The V and J genes are TRBV6-6 and TRBJ2-3, with a possible D match to TRBD2 (5 bases). The CDR3 consists of 14 residues. Trimming stripped 7 bases from V and 0 bases from J, with 11 bases between. Germline V gene data show CDR1 as MNHNY and CDR2 as SVGAGI (reference sequence). For the CDR3, the DNA is TGTGCCAGCAACTACGGGATGAGCACAGATACGCAGTATTTT. This codes for CASNYGMSTDTQYF.

The chain combines TRBV24-1 with TRBJ2-1; 11 bases align to TRBD2. Germline values: CDR1 KGHDR, CDR2 SFDVKD. V dropped 3 bases and J dropped 8; count of bases not matched to a gene: 5. The CDR3 sequence is 15 residues long. The CDR3 nucleotides read TGTGCCACCAGTGATGCTAGCGGGAGGCTCGATGAGCAGTTCTTC. Its protein product is CATSDASGRLDEQFF.

This chain connects TRBV6-5 to TRBJ1-4; 7 bases agree with TRBD1. Germline V gene data show CDR1 as MNHEY and CDR2 as SVGAGI. The CDR3 sequence is 15 residues long. With V trimmed by 4 bases and J by 11 bases, 13 bases remained unmatched. The CDR3 region has the DNA TGTGCCAGCAGTTCAGACAGGGTTCGAACAAGCAAACTGTTTTTT. It is translated as CASSSDRVRTSKLFF.

The chain is built from TRBV18 and TRBJ1-4; a possible D gene is TRBD1 (5 bases). The CDR3 sequence is 15 residues long. Trimming took 3 bases from V and 6 from J, leaving 14 bases between them. CDR1 and CDR2 from the germline V gene are KGHSH and LQKENI. The CDR3 sequence: CASSPTALGHEKLFF. CDR3 in DNA: TGTGCCAGCTCACCGACGGCCCTGGGGCATGAAAAACTGTTTTTT.

The chain carries TRBV5-1 and TRBJ1-3; D unclear. The germline V gene has CDR1 SGHRS and CDR2 YFSETQ. V lost 7 bases to trimming and J lost 0 bases, with 14 bases between them. The CDR3 loop spans 15 amino acids. In DNA form, the CDR3 reads TGCGCCAGCTCCGAGGGAGGTCACTCTGGAAACACCATATATTTT. It is translated as CASSEGGHSGNTIYF.

V is TRBV14 and J is TRBJ1-2; weak D call: TRBD1 (6 bases). Trimming shortened V by 2 bases and J by 7 bases, and 20 bases separated the two germline ends. The CDR3 totals 16 residues. CDR1 is SGHDN, CDR2 FVKESK, per germline. CDR3 sequence reads: CASSQLRAGEGGGYTF. CDR3 DNA sequence: TGTGCCAGCAGCCAACTCCGGGCAGGGGAAGGGGGTGGCTACACCTTC.

This clone was counted a few times. The rearrangement uses TRBV5-6 and TRBJ2-7; D unclear. Trimming pared 2 bases from V and 1 base from J, leaving 19 bases between. The CDR3 extends over 17 amino acids. Germline CDR1 and CDR2: SGHDT and YYEEEE. The CDR3 nucleotides read TGTGCCAGCAGCTTTGGCACAGTAAGAGCCCCGTCCTACGAGCAGTACTTC. Its protein is CASSFGTVRAPSYEQYF.

The chain employs TRBV28 and TRBJ2-2, with D perhaps matching TRBD1 (6 bases). CDR1 and CDR2 from the germline V gene are MDHEN and SYDVKM. The length of the CDR3 is 15 residues. Deletions cut 3 bases from V and 4 bases from J, with 12 bases between. Here the CDR3 DNA reads TGTGCCAGCAGTTTTAGAACAGGGATCACCGGGGAGCTGTTTTTT. Amino acids: CASSFRTGITGELFF.